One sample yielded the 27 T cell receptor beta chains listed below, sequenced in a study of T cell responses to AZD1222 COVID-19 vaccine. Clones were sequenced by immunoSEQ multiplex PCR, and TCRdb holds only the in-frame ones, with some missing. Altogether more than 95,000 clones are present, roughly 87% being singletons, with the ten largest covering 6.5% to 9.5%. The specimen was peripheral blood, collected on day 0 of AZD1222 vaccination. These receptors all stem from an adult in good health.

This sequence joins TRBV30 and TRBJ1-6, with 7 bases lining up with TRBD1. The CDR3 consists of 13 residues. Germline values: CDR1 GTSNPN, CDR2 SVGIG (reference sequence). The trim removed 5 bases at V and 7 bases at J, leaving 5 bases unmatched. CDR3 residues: CAWGGQLNSPLHF. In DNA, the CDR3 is TGTGCCTGGGGGGGACAGTTAAATTCACCCCTCCACTTT.

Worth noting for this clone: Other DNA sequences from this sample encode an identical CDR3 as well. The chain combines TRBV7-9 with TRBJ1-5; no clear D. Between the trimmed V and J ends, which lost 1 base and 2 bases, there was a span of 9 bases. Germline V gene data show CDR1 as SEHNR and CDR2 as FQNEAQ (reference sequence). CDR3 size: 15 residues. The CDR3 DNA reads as TGTGCCAGCAGCTTAGGGGGAGGTGGCAATCAGCCCCAGCATTTT. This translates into CASSLGGGGNQPQHF.

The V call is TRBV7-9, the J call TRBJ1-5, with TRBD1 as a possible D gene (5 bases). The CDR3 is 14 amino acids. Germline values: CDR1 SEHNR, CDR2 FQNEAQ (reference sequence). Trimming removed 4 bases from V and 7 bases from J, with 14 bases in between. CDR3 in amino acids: CASSSLLGDQPQHF. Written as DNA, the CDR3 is TGTGCCAGCAGCTCTCTTTTGGGGGACCAGCCCCAGCATTTT.

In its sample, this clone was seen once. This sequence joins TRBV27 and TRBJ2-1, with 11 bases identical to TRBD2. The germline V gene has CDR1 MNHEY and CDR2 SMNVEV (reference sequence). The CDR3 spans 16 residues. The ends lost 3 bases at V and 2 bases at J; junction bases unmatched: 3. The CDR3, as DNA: TGTGCCAGCAGTTTGGGGACTAGCGGAACCTACAATGAGCAGTTCTTC. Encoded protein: CASSLGTSGTYNEQFF.

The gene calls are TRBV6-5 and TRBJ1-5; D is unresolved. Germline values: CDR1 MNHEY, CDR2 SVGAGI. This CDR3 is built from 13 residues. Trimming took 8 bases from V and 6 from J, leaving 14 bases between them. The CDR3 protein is CASRVSIGQPQHF. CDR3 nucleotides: TGTGCCAGCCGGGTCAGCATAGGTCAGCCCCAGCATTTT.

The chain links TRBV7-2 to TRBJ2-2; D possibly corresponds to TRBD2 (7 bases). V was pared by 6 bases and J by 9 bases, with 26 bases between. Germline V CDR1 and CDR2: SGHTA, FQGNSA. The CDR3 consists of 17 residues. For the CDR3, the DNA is TGTGCCAGCAGTTCTAGTGGTTTGGGGAGGGGGAAAAGGGAGCTGTTTTTT. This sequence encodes CASSSSGLGRGKRELFF.

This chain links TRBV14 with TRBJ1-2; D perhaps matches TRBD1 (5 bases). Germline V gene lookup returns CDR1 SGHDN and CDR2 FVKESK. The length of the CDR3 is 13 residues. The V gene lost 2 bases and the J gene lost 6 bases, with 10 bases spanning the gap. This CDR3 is CASSQPGRDGYTF. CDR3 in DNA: TGTGCCAGCAGCCAACCAGGCAGGGATGGCTACACCTTC. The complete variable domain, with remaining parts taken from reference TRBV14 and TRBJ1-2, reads EAGVTQFPSHSVIEKGQTVTLRCDPISGHDNLYWYRRVMGKEIKFLLHFVKESKQDESGMPNNRFLAERTGGTYSTLKVQPAELEDSGVYFCASSQPGRDGYTFGSGTRLTVV.

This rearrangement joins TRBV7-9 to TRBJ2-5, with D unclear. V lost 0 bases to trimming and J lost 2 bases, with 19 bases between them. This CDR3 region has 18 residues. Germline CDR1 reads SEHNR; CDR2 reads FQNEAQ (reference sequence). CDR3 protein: CASSLAMRISAVQETQYF. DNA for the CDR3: TGTGCCAGCAGCTTAGCAATGCGCATAAGCGCAGTGCAAGAGACCCAGTACTTC.

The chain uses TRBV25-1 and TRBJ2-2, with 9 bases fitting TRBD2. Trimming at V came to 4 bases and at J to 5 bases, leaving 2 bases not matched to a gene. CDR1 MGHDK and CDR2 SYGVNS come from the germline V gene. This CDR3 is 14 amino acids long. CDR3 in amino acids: CASSGGRETGELFF. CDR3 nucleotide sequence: TGTGCCAGCAGTGGCGGGAGGGAGACCGGGGAGCTGTTTTTT.

The CDR3 bases are TGTGCCAGTAGTCCGGTTCCCACAGGGGGCTACGAGCAGTACTTC. Its protein is CASSPVPTGGYEQYF. The gene calls are TRBV19 and TRBJ2-7; TRBD1 agrees at 8 bases. The CDR3 has 15 residues. Germline CDR1 is LNHDA and CDR2 is SQIVND (reference sequence). V dropped 5 bases and J dropped 3; count of bases not matched to a gene: 9. Full variable domain (rest looked up from reference TRBV19 and TRBJ2-7): DGGITQSPKYLFRKEGQNVTLSCEQNLNHDAMYWYRQDPGQGLRLIYYSQIVNDFQKGDIAEGYSVSREKKESFPLTVTSAQKNPTAFYLCASSPVPTGGYEQYFGPGTRLTVT.

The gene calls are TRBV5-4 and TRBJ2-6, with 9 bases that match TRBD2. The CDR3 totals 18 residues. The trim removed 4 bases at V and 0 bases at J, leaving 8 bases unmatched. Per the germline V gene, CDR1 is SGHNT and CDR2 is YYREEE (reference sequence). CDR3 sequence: CASSPGLATFSGANVLTF. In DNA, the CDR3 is TGTGCCAGCAGCCCGGGACTAGCCACTTTCTCTGGGGCCAACGTCCTGACTTTC.

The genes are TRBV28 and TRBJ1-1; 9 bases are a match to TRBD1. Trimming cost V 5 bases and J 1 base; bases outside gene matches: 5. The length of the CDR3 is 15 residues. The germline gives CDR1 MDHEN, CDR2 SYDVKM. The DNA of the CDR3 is TGTGCCAGCAGTGGGGACAGGGAGGGGAACACTGAAGCTTTCTTT. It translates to CASSGDREGNTEAFF.

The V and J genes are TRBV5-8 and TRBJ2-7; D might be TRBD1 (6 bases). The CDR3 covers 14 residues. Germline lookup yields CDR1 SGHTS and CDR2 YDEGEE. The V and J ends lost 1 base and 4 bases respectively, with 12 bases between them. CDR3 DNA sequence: TGTGCCAGCAGCTTGAATCAGGGGAGATACGAGCAGTACTTC. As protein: CASSLNQGRYEQYF.

The CDR3 here is CASSLGTGGIRYEQYF. Here the CDR3 DNA reads TGTGCCAGCAGCTTAGGGACAGGGGGGATAAGATACGAGCAGTACTTC. V and J are TRBV13 and TRBJ2-7, with 9 bases lining up with TRBD1. This CDR3 comprises 16 residues. Germline V gives CDR1 PRHDT, CDR2 FYEKMQ (reference sequence). V shed 0 bases, J shed 4 bases, and the junction held 7 bases outside the gene matches.

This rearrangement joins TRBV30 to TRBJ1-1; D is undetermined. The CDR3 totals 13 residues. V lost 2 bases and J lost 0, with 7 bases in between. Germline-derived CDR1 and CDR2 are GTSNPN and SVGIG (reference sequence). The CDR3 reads CAWSTLMNTEAFF. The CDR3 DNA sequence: TGTGCCTGGAGTACACTGATGAACACTGAAGCTTTCTTT.

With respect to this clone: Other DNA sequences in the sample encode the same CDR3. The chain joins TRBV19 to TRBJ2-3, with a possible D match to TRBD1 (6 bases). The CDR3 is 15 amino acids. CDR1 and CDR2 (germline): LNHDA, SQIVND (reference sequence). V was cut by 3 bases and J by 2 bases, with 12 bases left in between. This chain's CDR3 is CASSIGAGVTDTQYF. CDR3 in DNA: TGTGCCAGTAGTATTGGAGCAGGGGTCACAGATACGCAGTATTTT.

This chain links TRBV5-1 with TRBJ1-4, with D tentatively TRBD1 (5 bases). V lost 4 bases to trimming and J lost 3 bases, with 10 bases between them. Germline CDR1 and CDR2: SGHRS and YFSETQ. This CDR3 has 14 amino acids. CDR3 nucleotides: TGCGCCAGCAGCGAAGGGACTGCTAATGAAAAACTGTTTTTT. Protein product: CASSEGTANEKLFF.

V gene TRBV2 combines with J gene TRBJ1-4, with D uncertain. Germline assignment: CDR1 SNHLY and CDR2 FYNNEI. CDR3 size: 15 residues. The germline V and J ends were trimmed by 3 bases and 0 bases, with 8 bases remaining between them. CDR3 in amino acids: CASSEFHATNEKLFF. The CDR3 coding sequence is TGTGCCAGCAGTGAGTTTCATGCAACTAATGAAAAACTGTTTTTT.

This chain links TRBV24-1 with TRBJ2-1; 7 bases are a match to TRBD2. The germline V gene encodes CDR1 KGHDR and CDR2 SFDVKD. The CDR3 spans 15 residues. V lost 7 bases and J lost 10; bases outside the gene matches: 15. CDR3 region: CATSPGLGGQNEQFF. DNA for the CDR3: TGTGCCACCAGCCCCGGACTAGGAGGGCAAAACGAGCAGTTCTTC.

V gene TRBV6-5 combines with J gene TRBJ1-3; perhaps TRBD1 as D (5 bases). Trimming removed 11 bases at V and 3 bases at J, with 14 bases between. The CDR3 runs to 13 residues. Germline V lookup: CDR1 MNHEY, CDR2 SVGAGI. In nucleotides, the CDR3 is TGTGCCGTCGGGGCGATCGGTGGAAACACCATATATTTT. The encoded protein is CAVGAIGGNTIYF.

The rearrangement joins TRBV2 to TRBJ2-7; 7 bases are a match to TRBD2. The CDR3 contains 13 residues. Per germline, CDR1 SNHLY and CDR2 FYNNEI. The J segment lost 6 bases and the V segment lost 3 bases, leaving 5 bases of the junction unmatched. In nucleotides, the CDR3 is TGTGCCAGCAGTGACGGGCGGGAGTTCGAGCAGTACTTC. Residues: CASSDGREFEQYF. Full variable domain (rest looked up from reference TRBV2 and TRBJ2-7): EPEVTQTPSHQVTQMGQEVILRCVPISNHLYFYWYRQILGQKVEFLVSFYNNEISEKSEIFDDQFSVERPDGSNFTLKIRSTKLEDSAMYFCASSDGREFEQYFGPGTRLTVT.

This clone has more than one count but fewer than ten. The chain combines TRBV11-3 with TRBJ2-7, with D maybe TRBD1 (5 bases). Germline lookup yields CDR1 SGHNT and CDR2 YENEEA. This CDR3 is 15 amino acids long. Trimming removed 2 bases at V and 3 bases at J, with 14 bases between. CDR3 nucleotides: TGTGCCAGCAGCTTACAGGCAGGGTCCTTCTACGAGCAGTACTTC. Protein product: CASSLQAGSFYEQYF.

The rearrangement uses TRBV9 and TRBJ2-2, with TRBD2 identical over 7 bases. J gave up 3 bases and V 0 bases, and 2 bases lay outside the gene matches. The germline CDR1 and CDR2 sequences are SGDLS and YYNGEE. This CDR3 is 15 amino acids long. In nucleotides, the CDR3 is TGTGCCAGCAGCGTAGGGAGCGGGGACACCGGGGAGCTGTTTTTT. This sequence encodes CASSVGSGDTGELFF.

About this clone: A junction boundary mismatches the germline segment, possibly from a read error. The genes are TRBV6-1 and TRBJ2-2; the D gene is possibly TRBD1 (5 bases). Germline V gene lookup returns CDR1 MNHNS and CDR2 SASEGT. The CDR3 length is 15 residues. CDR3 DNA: TGTGCCAGCAGCGAAGGGGCCGACTACACCGGGGAGCTGTTTTTT. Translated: CASSEGADYTGELFF.

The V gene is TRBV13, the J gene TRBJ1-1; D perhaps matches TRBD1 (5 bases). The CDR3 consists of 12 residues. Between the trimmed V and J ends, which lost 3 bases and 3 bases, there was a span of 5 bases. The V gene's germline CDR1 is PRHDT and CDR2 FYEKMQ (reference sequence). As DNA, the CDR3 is TGTGCCAGCAGCTTGGGGGACACTGAAGCTTTCTTT. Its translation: CASSLGDTEAFF.

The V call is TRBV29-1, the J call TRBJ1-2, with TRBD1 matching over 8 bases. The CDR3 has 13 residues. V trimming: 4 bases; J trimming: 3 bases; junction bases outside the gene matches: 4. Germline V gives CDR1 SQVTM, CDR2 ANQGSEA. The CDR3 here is CSVATGEDYGYTF. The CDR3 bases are TGCAGCGTTGCGACAGGGGAAGACTATGGCTACACCTTC.

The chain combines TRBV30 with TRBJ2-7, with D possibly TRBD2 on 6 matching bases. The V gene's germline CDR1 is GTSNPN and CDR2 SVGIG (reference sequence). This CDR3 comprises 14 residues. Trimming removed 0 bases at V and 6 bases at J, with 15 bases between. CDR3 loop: CAWSVYGSLPEQYF. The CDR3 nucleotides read TGTGCCTGGAGTGTTTACGGGAGTTTGCCCGAGCAGTACTTC.